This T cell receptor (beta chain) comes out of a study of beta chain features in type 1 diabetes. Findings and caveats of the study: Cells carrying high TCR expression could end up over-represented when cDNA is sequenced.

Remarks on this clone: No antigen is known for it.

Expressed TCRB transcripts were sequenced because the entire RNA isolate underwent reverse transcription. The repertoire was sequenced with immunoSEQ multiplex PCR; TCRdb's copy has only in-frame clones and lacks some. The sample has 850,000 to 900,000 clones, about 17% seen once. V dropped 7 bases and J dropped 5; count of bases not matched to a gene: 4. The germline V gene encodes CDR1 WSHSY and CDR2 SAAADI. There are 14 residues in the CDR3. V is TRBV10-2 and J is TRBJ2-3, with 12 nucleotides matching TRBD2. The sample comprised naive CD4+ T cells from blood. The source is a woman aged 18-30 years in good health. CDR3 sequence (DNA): TGCGCCAGCACTAGCGGGAGGGCCAAAGATACGCAGTATTTT. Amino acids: CASTSGRAKDTQYF.